This is a list of T cell receptor beta chains from one sample in a study of blood T cell repertoires in COVID-19. Sequencing used immunoSEQ multiplex PCR; TCRdb keeps in-frame clones, though not all of them. The table has about 180,000 clones, more than 75% seen once. The sample comprised peripheral blood. The receptors were sampled from a woman between 65 and 79 years old with acute or convalescent COVID-19. The CDR3 runs from the conserved cysteine through the conserved F or W. The D gene is left open where the match is weak. Clone size is given for some rows only: seen once, a few or many times, or a class if the clone is expanded.

J gene | clone size | CDR3 length | D gene | V gene | CDR3 DNA | CDR3 protein
TRBJ1-2 | NA | 13 | NA | TRBV3-1/TRBV3-2 | TGTGCCAGCAGCCAGGGCAGGGTGCTGGGCTACACCTTC | CASSQGRVLGYTF
TRBJ1-6 | NA | 13 | TRBD1 | TRBV30 | TGTGCCTGGCGGGACAGTCTAAATTCACCCCTCCACTTT | CAWRDSLNSPLHF
TRBJ1-5 | NA | 14 | NA | TRBV28 | TGTGCCAGCAGTTACGGGACATTCAGTCAGCCCCAGCATTTT | CASSYGTFSQPQHF
TRBJ1-4 | NA | 14 | NA | TRBV27 | TGTGCCGGCAGTTTGCTGGGGCCTAATGAAAAACTGTTTTTT | CAGSLLGPNEKLFF
TRBJ2-2 | NA | 16 | TRBD1 | TRBV7-2 | TGTGCCAGCAGCACGTACAGGGGGCTGGGCACCGGGGAGCTGTTTTTT | CASSTYRGLGTGELFF
TRBJ2-7 | NA | 16 | NA | TRBV6-2/TRBV6-3 | TGTGCCAGCAGCATACCTCAGGGCGGGGCCAGCTACGAGCAGTACTTC | CASSIPQGGASYEQYF
TRBJ1-2 | few | 17 | NA | TRBV28 | TGTGCCAGCAGTTTATCGCATGCGCTGGCCGGGAGGAATGGCTACACCTTC | CASSLSHALAGRNGYTF
TRBJ1-6 | NA | 15 | TRBD1 | TRBV30 | TGTGCCTGGAAGGGGGACAGGGGGCGGGAGTCACCCCTCCACTTT | CAWKGDRGRESPLHF
TRBJ1-1 | NA | 14 | NA | TRBV6-5 | TGTGCCAGCACAAAACAGGGTCGGGGCACTGAAGCTTTCTTT | CASTKQGRGTEAFF
TRBJ2-7 | few | 13 | NA | TRBV7-9 | TGTGCCAGCAGCCCCACAGGAATCTACGAGCAGTACTTC | CASSPTGIYEQYF
TRBJ2-2 | NA | 15 | TRBD2 | TRBV27 | TGTGCCAGCAGAACACTAGCGGGAGTCGCCGGGGAGCTGTTTTTT | CASRTLAGVAGELFF
TRBJ2-1 | NA | 17 | TRBD2 | TRBV30 | TGTGCCTGGAGTTACACTAGCGGGACCTACTTCTACAATGAGCAGTTCTTC | CAWSYTSGTYFYNEQFF
TRBJ2-2 | NA | 14 | NA | TRBV30 | TGTGCCTGGAGGGTAGCGACAGGCACCGGGGAGCTGTTTTTT | CAWRVATGTGELFF
TRBJ2-7 | NA | 13 | TRBD2 | TRBV6-5 | TGTGCCAGCTCATCCGGGGGGAAATACGAGCAGTACTTC | CASSSGGKYEQYF
TRBJ1-3 | NA | 15 | NA | TRBV28 | TGTGCCAGCAGTTTAGCAGGGGTCTCTGGAAACACCATATATTTT | CASSLAGVSGNTIYF
TRBJ1-1 | NA | 14 | TRBD1 | TRBV6-2/TRBV6-3 | TGTGCCAGCAGCTCGACAGGGGTCTTCACTGAAGCTTTCTTT | CASSSTGVFTEAFF
TRBJ1-3 | NA | 16 | TRBD1 | TRBV10-3 | TGTGCCATCAGGGACAGGGCCCCCAACTCTGGAAACACCATATATTTT | CAIRDRAPNSGNTIYF
TRBJ2-1 | few | 17 | TRBD2 | TRBV13 | TGTGCCAGCACCACTAGGACTAGCGGGAGCGAGGATAATGAGCAGTTCTTC | CASTTRTSGSEDNEQFF
TRBJ2-7 | NA | 13 | NA | TRBV5-4 | TGTGCCAGCAGCTTTCCGGGATACTACGAGCAGTACTTC | CASSFPGYYEQYF
TRBJ2-5 | NA | 13 | NA | TRBV11-1 | TGTGCCAGCAGCTTTGACTCCGCCGAGACCCAGTACTTC | CASSFDSAETQYF
TRBJ2-3 | NA | 15 | NA | TRBV7-9 | TGTGCCAGCAGCTTAGCGGGGCAAAGCACAGATACGCAGTATTTT | CASSLAGQSTDTQYF
TRBJ2-7 | NA | 14 | TRBD1 | TRBV19 | TGTGCCAGTAAATTCGGGACAGGGGCCTACGAGCAGTACTTC | CASKFGTGAYEQYF
TRBJ1-5 | NA | 14 | NA | TRBV18 | TGTGCCAGCTCACCACAGCCACGAGAACAGCCCCAGCATTTT | CASSPQPREQPQHF
TRBJ1-1 | NA | 13 | NA | TRBV18 | TGTGCCAGCCTGCAACAGGTTGACACTGAAGCTTTCTTT | CASLQQVDTEAFF
TRBJ1-4 | NA | 15 | TRBD1 | TRBV5-3 | TGTGCCAGCCCGCGGACGGACAGGGATGATGAAAAACTGTTTTTT | CASPRTDRDDEKLFF
TRBJ2-1 | NA | 18 | TRBD2 | TRBV6-2/TRBV6-3 | TGTGCCAGCAGTTACTATCCCGCGCAGGGACTAGCAACGAATGAGCAGTTCTTC | CASSYYPAQGLATNEQFF
TRBJ2-3 | NA | 14 | TRBD2 | TRBV19 | TGTGCCAGTAGAGAACGGGGGGGCCTGGATACGCAGTATTTT | CASRERGGLDTQYF
TRBJ2-7 | NA | 14 | NA | TRBV15 | TGTGCCACCAGCATTGGGGGGGCCTCCTACGAGCAGTACTTC | CATSIGGASYEQYF
TRBJ2-1 | NA | 16 | NA | TRBV19 | TGTGCCAGTAGGACAGCCGGGACGGGGGTGAGTGGTGAGCAGTTCTTC | CASRTAGTGVSGEQFF
TRBJ1-5 | few | 17 | NA | TRBV2 | TGTGCCAGCAGTGTGTTAACGGGATGGGGTAGCAATCAGCCCCAGCATTTT | CASSVLTGWGSNQPQHF
TRBJ1-2 | NA | 14 | NA | TRBV7-2 | TGTGCCAGCAGCTTAGTACGGGGTGGCTATGGCTACACCTTC | CASSLVRGGYGYTF
TRBJ1-2 | NA | 15 | TRBD1 | TRBV6-2/TRBV6-3 | TGTGCCAGCAGCGACGGGACAGCTTATAACTATGGCTACACCTTC | CASSDGTAYNYGYTF
TRBJ1-5 | once | 15 | TRBD1 | TRBV28 | TGTGCCAGCAGGGAGACAGGGGGCGACTATCAGCCCCAGCATTTT | CASRETGGDYQPQHF
TRBJ1-5 | NA | 15 | NA | TRBV27 | TGTGCCAGCAGTCGGGGGGTTGGGGGCAATCAGCCCCAGCATTTT | CASSRGVGGNQPQHF
TRBJ2-2 | NA | 17 | TRBD2 | TRBV7-9 | TGTGCCAGCAGCCCCTTAGCGGGGGCCGCGAACACCGGGGAGCTGTTTTTT | CASSPLAGAANTGELFF
TRBJ1-5 | few | 15 | TRBD1 | TRBV7-2 | TGTGCCAGCAGCCGTGGGACAGGGGGCAATCAGCCCCAGCATTTT | CASSRGTGGNQPQHF
TRBJ2-3 | NA | 14 | NA | TRBV9 | TGTGCCAGCGGGGGAGGGGGTTTAGCAGATACGCAGTATTTT | CASGGGGLADTQYF
TRBJ1-1 | NA | 14 | NA | TRBV19 | TGTGCCAGTAGAACCCTCGGCGGGAACACTGAAGCTTTCTTT | CASRTLGGNTEAFF
TRBJ1-2 | few | 16 | TRBD1 | TRBV19 | TGTGCCAGTAGTATAGATCGGGACAGGGCTGGCTCTGGCTACACCTTC | CASSIDRDRAGSGYTF
TRBJ2-5 | NA | 14 | TRBD1 | TRBV7-9 | TGTGCCAGCAGCCCCCAGGGGGTCCAAGAGACCCAGTACTTC | CASSPQGVQETQYF
TRBJ2-5 | NA | 15 | TRBD2 | TRBV24-1 | TGTGCCACCAGTGACCCTAGCGGGGGCAAAGAGACCCAGTACTTC | CATSDPSGGKETQYF
TRBJ1-1 | NA | 13 | TRBD1 | TRBV3-1/TRBV3-2 | TGTGCCAGCAGCCAAAACAGGGGGGAAGAAGCTTTCTTT | CASSQNRGEEAFF
TRBJ2-1 | NA | 13 | NA | TRBV27 | TGTGCCAGCAGTCCCCGCGGGCTCAATGAGCAGTTCTTC | CASSPRGLNEQFF
TRBJ2-5 | NA | 14 | NA | TRBV28 | TGTGCCAGCAGTTCTCATCCCCAGAAAGAGACCCAGTACTTC | CASSSHPQKETQYF
TRBJ1-2 | NA | 14 | TRBD1 | TRBV7-8 | TGTGCCAGCAGCCGAGACAGGGGAGGATATGGCTACACCTTC | CASSRDRGGYGYTF
TRBJ2-7 | NA | 14 | TRBD2 | TRBV19 | TGTGCCAGTAGTCAGCGGGGGCGCGCCTACGAGCAGTACTTC | CASSQRGRAYEQYF
TRBJ2-7 | NA | 16 | TRBD2 | TRBV2 | TGTGCCAGCAATCCGTTGAGCGGGGGGATTACCTACGAGCAGTACTTC | CASNPLSGGITYEQYF
TRBJ1-1 | once | 15 | NA | TRBV21-1 | TGTGCCAGCAGCAATTCTCGCGACAGCGGGACTGAAGCTTTCTTT | CASSNSRDSGTEAFF
TRBJ2-2 | NA | 16 | TRBD1 | TRBV19 | TGTGCCTCATGGTCCCGGGACAGGGGGAACACCGGGGAGCTGTTTTTT | CASWSRDRGNTGELFF
TRBJ1-2 | NA | 17 | TRBD1 | TRBV6-1 | TGTGCCAGCAGTGGGAGCGGTAGGACAGGGGGCGACTATGGCTACACCTTC | CASSGSGRTGGDYGYTF
TRBJ2-7 | NA | 14 | TRBD1 | TRBV5-4 | TGTGCCAGCAGGGAGGGGACAGGGGCCTACGAGCAGTACTTC | CASREGTGAYEQYF
TRBJ1-2 | few | 16 | TRBD1 | TRBV27 | TGTGCCAGCAGCCCTATCCGGACAGGGGCTAACTATGGCTACACCTTC | CASSPIRTGANYGYTF
TRBJ1-1 | NA | 17 | TRBD1 | TRBV28 | TGTGCCAGCAGTTTACAAGGGACAGGAGTTGTGCTGGGGATGTCTTTCTTT | CASSLQGTGVVLGMSFF
TRBJ2-1 | NA | 14 | NA | TRBV27 | TGTGCCAGCAGTTTGCAGGGCCTCTACAATGAGCAGTTCTTC | CASSLQGLYNEQFF
TRBJ2-5 | NA | 13 | NA | TRBV21-1 | TGTGCCAGCCGCCCGGCGGACCAAGAGACCCAGTACTTC | CASRPADQETQYF